The 5 T cell receptor beta chains below all came from one sample that was sequenced in a study of blood T cells in healthy people across ages. PCR was performed a second time for roughly 7 to 12 cycles using a sample-barcoded 5' primer and a J-beta primer mix. Via MiXCR, TCRdb re-called the 5' RACE reads, giving one row per CDR3 protein. This sample has some 900,000 distinct CDR3 sequences, with around 49% found just once. What was sequenced was blood. The receptors derive from a man in his thirties or forties in good health.

V and J are TRBV29-1 and TRBJ2-1, with D possibly TRBD2 on 5 matching bases. This CDR3 region has 14 residues. V lost 3 bases and J 8 bases, leaving 17 bases between the germline ends. Germline V lookup: CDR1 SQVTM, CDR2 ANQGSEA. The CDR3 loop reads CSVETPGWIHEQFF. In nucleotides, the CDR3 is TGCAGCGTTGAGACCCCGGGGTGGATCCATGAGCAGTTCTTC.

This clonotype was detected only a few times. CDR3 region: CASSSGQVFNYGYTF. For the CDR3, the DNA is TGTGCCAGCAGTTCAGGACAGGTTTTTAACTATGGCTACACCTTC. V and J are TRBV28 and TRBJ1-2, with TRBD1 matching over 7 bases. CDR1 and CDR2 from the germline V gene are MDHEN and SYDVKM. The CDR3 consists of 15 residues. Trimming at V came to 4 bases and at J to 1 base, leaving 6 bases not matched to a gene.

The chain is built from TRBV12-3 or TRBV12-4 and TRBJ2-1; 11 bases map to TRBD1. This CDR3 has 17 residues. J was trimmed by 3 bases and V by 7 bases; bases with no gene match: 11. This CDR3 reads CASTTGQGAWDYNEQFF. CDR3 sequence (DNA): TGTGCCAGCACCACCGGACAGGGGGCGTGGGACTACAATGAGCAGTTCTTC.

The chain is built from TRBV4-1 and TRBJ2-1; 15 bases agree with TRBD2. The CDR3 consists of 17 residues. Germline trimming cut 5 bases from V and 6 bases from J; bases unmatched to any gene: 8. Germline loops: CDR1 MGHRA, CDR2 YSYEKL. The CDR3 sequence is CASSRQRTSGRANEQFF. The CDR3 nucleotides are TGCGCCAGCAGCAGGCAGAGGACTAGCGGGAGGGCCAATGAGCAGTTCTTC.

V gene TRBV29-1 combines with J gene TRBJ2-1, with 8 bases identical to TRBD1. This CDR3 contains 16 residues. The trim removed 0 bases at V and 6 bases at J, leaving 10 bases unmatched. Germline V lookup: CDR1 SQVTM, CDR2 ANQGSEA. The CDR3 coding sequence is TGCAGCGTTGAAGATTATAGGACAGGGTACGGCAATGAGCAGTTCTTC. Translating gives CSVEDYRTGYGNEQFF.